One sample yielded the 21 T cell receptor beta chains listed below, sequenced in a study of T cells in Graves' hyperthyroidism and ophthalmopathy (dated by TCRdb to about 2019). The library was made by multiplex PCR. TCRdb records Illumina HiSeq 2000 as the sequencer. The TCR beta CDR3 regions were amplified from the RNA transcripts. The TCR CDR3 was subjected to a first round of RT-PCR using the HTBI primer set and the Qiagen OneStep RT-PCR kit. TCRdb passed the public sequencing reads through fastp at Q25 and MiXCR, retaining productive beta sequences. Every CDR3 protein is listed once, alongside the most common genes and DNA of its rows. The sample table contains about 530,000 distinct CDR3 sequences; only one count was recorded for about 15% of them. In total, the top ten clones hold around 17% of the sample. Sequencing input: blood. All receptors come from a woman between 18 and 29 years old with Graves' ophthalmopathy.

The chain has TRBV19 and TRBJ2-1; the D gene is possibly TRBD2 (6 bases). V was clipped by 1 base and J by 5 bases, with 18 bases between them. The germline V gene encodes CDR1 LNHDA and CDR2 SQIVND (reference sequence). This CDR3 is 17 amino acids long. Here the CDR3 reads CASSIGGVVAVDNEQFF. CDR3 coding DNA: TGTGCCAGTAGTATAGGGGGGGTTGTAGCCGTGGACAATGAGCAGTTCTTC.

V usage is TRBV28 and J usage is TRBJ1-5; 7 bases are a match to TRBD1. This CDR3 contains 16 residues. V lost 5 bases, J lost 2 bases, and 9 bases stayed unmatched. Looked up from germline, CDR1 is MDHEN and CDR2 is SYDVKM. Written as DNA, the CDR3 is TGTGCCAGCAGTCAAGAACAGGGGCCGGGCAATCAGCCCCAGCATTTT. Translation gives CASSQEQGPGNQPQHF.

Comment on this clonotype: A much larger clonotype is one base distant, so this may be a read error. This sequence joins TRBV3-1 and TRBJ2-1, with D possibly being TRBD1 or TRBD2 (5 bases each). Deletions cut 1 base from V and 8 bases from J, with 18 bases between. The V gene's germline CDR1 is LGHDT and CDR2 YNNKEL (reference sequence). The CDR3 length is 16 residues. Written as DNA, the CDR3 is TGTGCCAGCAGCCAAGCCGGGGCCGTTAAACGCTATGAGCAGTTCTTC. Encoded protein: CASSQAGAVKRYEQFF.

This clonotype has more than one count but fewer than ten. The chain joins TRBV10-3 to TRBJ2-7; D call uncertain. Germline V gene lookup returns CDR1 ENHRY and CDR2 SYGVKD. The CDR3 totals 11 residues. V was shortened by 6 bases and J by 3 bases, with 6 bases between the two germline ends. The DNA of the CDR3 is TGTGCCATCAGGTCGAGCTACGAGCAGTACTTC. Translation: CAIRSSYEQYF.

This clonotype came up a few times. V usage is TRBV10-3 and J usage is TRBJ1-5; 7 bases are shared with TRBD1. The CDR3 is 14 amino acids. CDR1 is ENHRY and CDR2 is SYGVKD in the germline V gene. V lost 0 bases and J lost 4; bases outside the gene matches: 0. In DNA form, the CDR3 reads TGTGCCATCAGTGAGTCACAGGGGAATCAGCCCCAGCATTTT. Its translation is CAISESQGNQPQHF.

The CDR3 here is CASRRTTNSPLHF. CDR3 sequence (DNA): TGTGCCAGCAGGCGAACCACTAATTCACCCCTCCACTTT. V usage is TRBV7-9 and J usage is TRBJ1-6; D uncertain. The CDR3 runs 13 residues. The germline V and J ends were trimmed by 6 bases and 6 bases, with 9 bases remaining between them. Germline CDR1 reads SEHNR; CDR2 reads FQNEAQ (reference sequence). Complete variable domain (other parts from reference TRBV7-9 and TRBJ1-6): DTGVSQNPRHKITKRGQNVTFRCDPISEHNRLYWYRQTLGQGPEFLTYFQNEAQLEKSRLLSDRFSAERPKGSFSTLEIQRTEQGDSAMYLCASRRTTNSPLHFGNGTRLTVT.

This clonotype was observed many times. This sequence joins TRBV28 and TRBJ2-7; possibly TRBD1 for D (5 bases). Trimming took 3 bases from V and 2 from J, leaving 14 bases between them. CDR3 length: 15 residues. Per the germline V gene, CDR1 is MDHEN and CDR2 is SYDVKM. CDR3 DNA sequence: TGTGCCAGCAGTTTTGCCCTCTGGGGCGCCTACGAGCAGTACTTC. It codes for CASSFALWGAYEQYF.

This clonotype was detected a few times. V gene TRBV7-9 combines with J gene TRBJ1-5; D is ambiguous. Deletions cut 5 bases from V and 0 bases from J, with 17 bases between. Germline assignment: CDR1 SEHNR and CDR2 FQNEAQ (reference sequence). CDR3 length equals 17 residues. CDR3 amino acids: CASSPPEGVHSNQPQHF. DNA of the CDR3: TGTGCCAGCAGCCCCCCGGAGGGAGTCCATAGCAATCAGCCCCAGCATTTT.

This clonotype was counted between two and nine times. The V gene is TRBV5-6, the J gene TRBJ1-6; D ambiguous. Trimming took 0 bases from V and 10 from J, leaving 8 bases between them. Germline CDR1 and CDR2: SGHDT and YYEEEE. The CDR3 is made up of 13 amino acids. The CDR3 sequence: CASSLGGGSPLHF. The CDR3 DNA reads TGTGCCAGCAGCTTGGGAGGAGGGTCACCCCTCCACTTT.

In this sample, this clonotype turned up many times. Here the CDR3 DNA reads TGTGCCAGCAGTGATAAAGCTTTCTTT. Encoded protein: CASSDKAFF. The J gene is TRBJ1-1, the V gene TRBV2; D not resolved. The CDR3 has 9 residues. With 3 bases removed from V and 9 bases from J, the gap between germline ends came to 2 bases. Per the germline V gene, CDR1 is SNHLY and CDR2 is FYNNEI.

The V call is TRBV29-1, the J call TRBJ1-4; D is possibly TRBD1 (6 bases). Trimming removed 5 bases at V and 0 bases at J, with 13 bases between. Per the germline V gene, CDR1 is SQVTM and CDR2 is ANQGSEA. The CDR3 has 15 residues. The CDR3 here is CSVTGHSATNEKLFF. The CDR3 region has the DNA TGCAGCGTTACGGGACACAGTGCAACTAATGAAAAACTGTTTTTT.

To note about this clonotype: This may arise from a read error, as a much more abundant clone is one base away. The chain employs TRBV24-1 and TRBJ2-5; D perhaps matches TRBD2 (5 bases). The germline CDR1 and CDR2 sequences are KGHDR and SFDVKD. V was clipped by 0 bases and J by 3 bases, with 7 bases between them. The CDR3 sequence is 14 residues long. The CDR3 DNA reads TGTGCCACCAGTGATTTGGGGCGGGAAGAGACCCAGTACTTC. Translating gives CATSDLGREETQYF.

This clonotype showed up many times. The rearrangement links TRBV28 to TRBJ1-1, with 7 bases that match TRBD1. The CDR3 has 13 residues. J lost 5 bases, V lost 7 bases, and 7 bases had no gene match. Germline loops: CDR1 MDHEN, CDR2 SYDVKM. CDR3 DNA: TGTGCCAGCACCCTGGACAGGAAGACTGAAGCTTTCTTT. Translating it yields CASTLDRKTEAFF.

J is TRBJ2-7 and V is TRBV20-1, with D unresolved. The CDR3 has 12 residues. Germline V gene data show CDR1 as DFQATT and CDR2 as SNEGSKA (reference sequence). V lost 2 bases and J 2 bases, leaving 7 bases between the germline ends. CDR3 region: CSARYATYEQYF. The CDR3, as DNA: TGCAGTGCTAGATACGCGACCTACGAGCAGTACTTC.

The table lists this clonotype with many counts. V is TRBV2 and J is TRBJ2-1; no firm D call. V was clipped by 4 bases and J by 6 bases, with 10 bases between them. The germline V gene has CDR1 SNHLY and CDR2 FYNNEI. The CDR3 runs 13 residues. The DNA of the CDR3 is TGTGCCAGCAGTGTGGCCCCTTTCAATGAGCAGTTCTTC. Protein product: CASSVAPFNEQFF.

This clonotype was observed a few times. This chain connects TRBV4-1 to TRBJ1-5; 8 nucleotides line up with TRBD1. Germline V gene lookup returns CDR1 MGHRA and CDR2 YSYEKL. The CDR3 length is 16 residues. Trimming took 0 bases from V and 5 from J; bases not matched to a gene: 6. This chain's CDR3 is CASSQEWGQVYQPQHF. CDR3 nucleotide sequence: TGCGCCAGCAGCCAAGAATGGGGACAGGTTTATCAGCCCCAGCATTTT.

The chain couples TRBV4-3 to TRBJ2-7; TRBD2 agrees at 7 bases. CDR1 is LGHNA, CDR2 YSLEER, per germline. With V trimmed by 0 bases and J by 4 bases, 6 bases remained unmatched. This CDR3 comprises 15 residues. The CDR3 region is CASSQDRDYLYEQYF. The CDR3 DNA reads as TGCGCCAGCAGCCAAGACCGGGACTACCTATACGAGCAGTACTTC.

This chain uses TRBV30 with TRBJ2-7, with D perhaps matching TRBD1 or TRBD2 (5 bases each). Germline CDR1 is GTSNPN and CDR2 is SVGIG (reference sequence). The CDR3 totals 14 residues. The CDR3 is CAVQGDLISYEQYF. CDR3 sequence (DNA): TGTGCGGTGCAAGGGGACCTAATCTCCTACGAGCAGTACTTC.

The chain employs TRBV2 and TRBJ1-4, with 9 bases matching TRBD1. V was clipped by 7 bases and J by 7 bases; unmatched bases: 7. Germline loops: CDR1 SNHLY, CDR2 FYNNEI. This CDR3 has 14 residues. The CDR3, as DNA: TGTGCCAGCAACCTACAGGGGGCGGGTGAAAAACTGTTTTTT. This translates into CASNLQGAGEKLFF.

This clonotype showed up just a few times. The chain couples TRBV18 to TRBJ2-3, with 10 bases that match TRBD1. V lost 2 bases and J lost 4; bases outside the gene matches: 6. The germline gives CDR1 KGHSH, CDR2 LQKENI. The CDR3 totals 16 residues. The CDR3 loop reads CASSPEGQGVADTQYF. The CDR3, as DNA: TGTGCCAGCTCACCAGAAGGACAGGGGGTCGCAGATACGCAGTATTTT.

This clonotype has more than one count but fewer than ten. The rearrangement links TRBV13 to TRBJ2-7; 13 bases match TRBD2. In germline, CDR1 is PRHDT, CDR2 FYEKMQ (reference sequence). Germline trimming cut 5 bases from V and 6 bases from J; bases unmatched to any gene: 7. The CDR3 runs to 15 residues. The CDR3 sequence: CASSQTSGRAGEQYF. In DNA form, the CDR3 reads TGTGCCAGCAGCCAAACTAGCGGGAGGGCAGGCGAGCAGTACTTC.